Detailed here is one TCR beta chain. What it binds is not known. The data belong to a study of HIV-infected patients and healthy controls. Alpha and beta constant-region primers primed reverse transcription of about 500 ng RNA. Alpha and beta chain libraries were made separately by chain-specific third strand synthesis with multiplexing indices. TCRdb reanalysed the 5' RACE reads using MiXCR and keeps one entry per CDR3 protein. The repertoire holds approximately 9,400 distinct CDR3 sequences, with around 7.5% as singletons. Study-wide results and caveats: With just sixteen HIV-infected individuals processed, the findings' generality was considered strongly limited.

The ends were cut back, 4 bases at V and 2 bases at J, with 9 bases in the middle. CDR3 length equals 13 residues. The repertoire came from unfractionated whole blood and reflected all unsorted peripheral T cells. This chain links TRBV12-3 or TRBV12-4 with TRBJ2-7, with D possibly TRBD1 on 6 matching bases. The sequenced sample consisted of blood. This receptor was identified in an adult in good health. CDR3 residues: CASSSGATYEQYF. CDR3 in DNA: TGTGCCAGCAGTTCAGGGGCGACCTACGAGCAGTACTTC.